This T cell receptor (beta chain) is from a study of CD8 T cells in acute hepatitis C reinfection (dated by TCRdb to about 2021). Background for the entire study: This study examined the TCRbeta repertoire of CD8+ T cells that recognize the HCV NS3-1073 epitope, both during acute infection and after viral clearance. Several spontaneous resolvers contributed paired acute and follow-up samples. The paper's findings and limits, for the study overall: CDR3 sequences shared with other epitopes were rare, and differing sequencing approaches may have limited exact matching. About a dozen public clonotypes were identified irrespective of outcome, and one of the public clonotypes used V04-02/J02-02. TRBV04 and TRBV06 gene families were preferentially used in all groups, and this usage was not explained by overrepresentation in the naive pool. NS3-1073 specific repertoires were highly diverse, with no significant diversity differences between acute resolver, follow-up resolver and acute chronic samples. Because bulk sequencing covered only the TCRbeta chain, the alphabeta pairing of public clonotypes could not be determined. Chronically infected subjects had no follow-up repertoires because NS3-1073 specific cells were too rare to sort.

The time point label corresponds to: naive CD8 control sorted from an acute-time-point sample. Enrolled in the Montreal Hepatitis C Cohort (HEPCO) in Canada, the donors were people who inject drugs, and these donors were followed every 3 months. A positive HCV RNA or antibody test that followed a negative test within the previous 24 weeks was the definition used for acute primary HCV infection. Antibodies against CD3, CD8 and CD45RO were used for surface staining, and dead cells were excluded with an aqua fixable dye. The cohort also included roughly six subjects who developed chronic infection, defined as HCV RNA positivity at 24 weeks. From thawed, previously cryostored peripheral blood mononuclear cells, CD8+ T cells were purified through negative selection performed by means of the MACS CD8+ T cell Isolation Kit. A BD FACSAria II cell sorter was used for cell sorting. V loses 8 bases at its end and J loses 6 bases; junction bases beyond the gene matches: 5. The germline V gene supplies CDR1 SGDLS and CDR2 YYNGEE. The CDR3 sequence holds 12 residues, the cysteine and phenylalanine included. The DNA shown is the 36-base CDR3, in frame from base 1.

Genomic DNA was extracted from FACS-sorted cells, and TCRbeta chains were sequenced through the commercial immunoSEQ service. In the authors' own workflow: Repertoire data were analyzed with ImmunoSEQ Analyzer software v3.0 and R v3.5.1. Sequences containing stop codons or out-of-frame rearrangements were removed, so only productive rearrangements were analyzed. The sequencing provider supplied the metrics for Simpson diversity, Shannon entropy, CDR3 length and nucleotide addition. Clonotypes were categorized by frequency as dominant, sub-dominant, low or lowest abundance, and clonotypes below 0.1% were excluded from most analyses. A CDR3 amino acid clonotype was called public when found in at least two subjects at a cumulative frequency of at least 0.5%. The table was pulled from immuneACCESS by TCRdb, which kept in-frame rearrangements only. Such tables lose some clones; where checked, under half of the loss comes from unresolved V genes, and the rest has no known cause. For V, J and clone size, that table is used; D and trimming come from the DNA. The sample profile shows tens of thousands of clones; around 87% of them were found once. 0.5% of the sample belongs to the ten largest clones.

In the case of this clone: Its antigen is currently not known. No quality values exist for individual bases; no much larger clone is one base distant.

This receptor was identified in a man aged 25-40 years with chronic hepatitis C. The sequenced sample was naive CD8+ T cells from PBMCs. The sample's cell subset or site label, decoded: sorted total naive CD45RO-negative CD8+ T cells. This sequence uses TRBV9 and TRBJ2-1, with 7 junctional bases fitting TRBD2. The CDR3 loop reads CASQRGSNEQFF. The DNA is TGTGCCAGTCAGCGGGGATCCAATGAGCAGTTCTTC. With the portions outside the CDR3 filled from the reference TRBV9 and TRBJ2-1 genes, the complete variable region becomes DSGVTQTPKHLITATGQRVTLRCSPRSGDLSVYWYQQSLDQGLQFLIQYYNGEERAKGNILERFSAQQFPDLHSELNLSSLELGDSALYFCASQRGSNEQFFGPGTRLTVL.